The clone carrying this T cell receptor (beta chain) has more than one count but fewer than ten. What it binds is unknown. V was pared by 8 bases and J by 2 bases, with 14 bases of the junction left unmatched. The CDR3 runs 15 residues. Germline loops: CDR1 SQVTM, CDR2 ANQGSEA. This sample was included in a study of blood T cells in healthy people across ages. Study-wide findings and caveats: Bulk PBMC profiling left naive and antigen-experienced comparisons inconclusive. Estimates based on one million T cells were treated as lower bounds. Roughly linear age-related decline in beta diversity appeared, significant by age approximately 43.

Together with a sample-barcoded 5' primer, a J-beta primer mix was included in a second PCR lasting about 7 to 11 cycles. Sequencing of every sample gave 3 million or more CDR3-containing paired-end reads. Via MiXCR, TCRdb re-called the 5' RACE reads, giving one row per CDR3 protein. The data contain more than 600,000 distinct CDR3 sequences, roughly 25% of them singletons. The same sample was also used in a study of T cells of mothers and their children.

Sample: blood. This sequence joins TRBV29-1 and TRBJ2-5; 7 positions match TRBD2. This receptor was identified in a boy aged 5-17 years in good health. The CDR3 nucleotides are TGCAGCACCCCAAGGGCTAGCGGAAGACAAGAGACCCAGTACTTC. Protein sequence: CSTPRASGRQETQYF.